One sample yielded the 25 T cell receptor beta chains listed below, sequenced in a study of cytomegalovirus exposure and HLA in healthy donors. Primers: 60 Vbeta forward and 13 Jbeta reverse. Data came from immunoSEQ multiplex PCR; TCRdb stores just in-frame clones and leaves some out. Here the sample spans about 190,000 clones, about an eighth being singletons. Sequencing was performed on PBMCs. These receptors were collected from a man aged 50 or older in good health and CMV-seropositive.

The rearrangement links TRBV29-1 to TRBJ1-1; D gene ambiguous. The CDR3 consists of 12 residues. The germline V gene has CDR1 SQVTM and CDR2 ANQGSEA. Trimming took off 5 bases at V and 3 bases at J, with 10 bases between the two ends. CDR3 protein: CSVKSGYTEAFF. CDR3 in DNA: TGCAGCGTTAAGTCGGGTTACACTGAAGCTTTCTTT.

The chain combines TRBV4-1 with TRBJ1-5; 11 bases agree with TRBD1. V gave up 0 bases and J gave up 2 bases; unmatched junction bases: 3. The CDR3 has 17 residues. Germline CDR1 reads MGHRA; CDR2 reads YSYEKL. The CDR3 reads CASSQEGTGGRNQPQHF. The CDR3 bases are TGCGCCAGCAGCCAAGAAGGGACAGGGGGTCGCAATCAGCCCCAGCATTTT.

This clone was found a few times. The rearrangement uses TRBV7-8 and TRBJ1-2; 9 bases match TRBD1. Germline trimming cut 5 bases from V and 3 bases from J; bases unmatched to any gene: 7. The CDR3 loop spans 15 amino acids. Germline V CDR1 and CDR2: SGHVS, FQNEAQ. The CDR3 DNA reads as TGTGCCAGCAGCGCCGGGGGACAGGGTTACTATGGCTACACCTTC. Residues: CASSAGGQGYYGYTF.

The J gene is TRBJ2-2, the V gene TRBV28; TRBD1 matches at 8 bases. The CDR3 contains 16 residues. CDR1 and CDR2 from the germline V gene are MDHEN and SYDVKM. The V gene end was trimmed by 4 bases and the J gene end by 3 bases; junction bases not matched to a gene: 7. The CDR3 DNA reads TGTGCCAGCAGTTCGTGGGGACAGGCTGACACCGGGGAGCTGTTTTTT. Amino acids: CASSSWGQADTGELFF.

CDR3 in DNA: TGTGCCAGTAGTAGAGCTACCGGGACAGGTCCCCTTTTTGGTGAAAAACTGTTTTTT. This encodes CASSRATGTGPLFGEKLFF. The chain recombines TRBV19 with TRBJ1-4; 8 bases align to TRBD1. This CDR3 is built from 19 residues. J was trimmed by 7 bases and V by 4 bases; bases with no gene match: 20. Looked up from germline, CDR1 is LNHDA and CDR2 is SQIVND (reference sequence). Looking up the rest from reference TRBV19 and TRBJ1-4 gives the full variable domain: DGGITQSPKYLFRKEGQNVTLSCEQNLNHDAMYWYRQDPGQGLRLIYYSQIVNDFQKGDIAEGYSVSREKKESFPLTVTSAQKNPTAFYLCASSRATGTGPLFGEKLFFGSGTQLSVL.

CDR3 amino acids: CASSQGGVGNQPQHF. CDR3 nucleotide sequence: TGTGCCAGCAGCCAAGGGGGGGTCGGCAATCAGCCCCAGCATTTT. The chain has TRBV7-2 and TRBJ1-5; weak D call: TRBD1 (6 bases). Trimming pared 5 bases from V and 2 bases from J, leaving 13 bases between. The germline gives CDR1 SGHTA, CDR2 FQGNSA. CDR3 length equals 15 residues.

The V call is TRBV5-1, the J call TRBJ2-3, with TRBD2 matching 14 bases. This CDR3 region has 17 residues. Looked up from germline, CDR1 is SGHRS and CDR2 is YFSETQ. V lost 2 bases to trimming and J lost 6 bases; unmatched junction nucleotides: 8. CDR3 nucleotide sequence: TGCGCCAGCAGCTTTGACCCGACTAGCGGGGGGGTTGATACGCAGTATTTT. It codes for CASSFDPTSGGVDTQYF.

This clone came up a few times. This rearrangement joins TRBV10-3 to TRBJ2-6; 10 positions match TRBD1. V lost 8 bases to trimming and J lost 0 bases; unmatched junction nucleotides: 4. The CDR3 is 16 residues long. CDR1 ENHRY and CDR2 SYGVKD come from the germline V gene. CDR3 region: CAISTGGHSGANVLTF. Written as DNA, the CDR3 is TGTGCCATCTCGACAGGGGGCCACTCTGGGGCCAACGTCCTGACTTTC.

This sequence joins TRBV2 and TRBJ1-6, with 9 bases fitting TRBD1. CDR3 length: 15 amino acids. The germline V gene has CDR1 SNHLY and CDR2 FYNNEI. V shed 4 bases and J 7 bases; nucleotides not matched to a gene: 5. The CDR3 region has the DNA TGTGCCAGCAGTGCATTGACAGGGGGGAATTCACCCCTCCACTTT. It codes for CASSALTGGNSPLHF.

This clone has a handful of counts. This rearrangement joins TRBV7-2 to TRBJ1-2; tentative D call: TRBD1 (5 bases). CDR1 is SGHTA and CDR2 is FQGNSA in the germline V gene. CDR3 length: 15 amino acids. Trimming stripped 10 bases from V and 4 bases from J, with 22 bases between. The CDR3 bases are TGTGCCACCATCCCACAGGCTCCTGGTGGCTATGGCTACACCTTC. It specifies CATIPQAPGGYGYTF.

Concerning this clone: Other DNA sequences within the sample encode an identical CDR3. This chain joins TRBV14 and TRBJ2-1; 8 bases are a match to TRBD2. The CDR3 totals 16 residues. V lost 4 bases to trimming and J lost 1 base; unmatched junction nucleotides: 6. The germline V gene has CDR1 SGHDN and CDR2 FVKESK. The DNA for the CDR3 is TGTGCCAGCAGCCCCCTGTTAGCGGGGTCCTACAATGAGCAGTTCTTC. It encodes CASSPLLAGSYNEQFF.

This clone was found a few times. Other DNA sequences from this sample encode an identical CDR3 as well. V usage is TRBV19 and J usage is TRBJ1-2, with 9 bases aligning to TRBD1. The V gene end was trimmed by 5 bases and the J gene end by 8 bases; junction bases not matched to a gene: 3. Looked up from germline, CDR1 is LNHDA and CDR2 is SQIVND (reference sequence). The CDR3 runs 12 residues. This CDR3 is CASSDRGFGYTF. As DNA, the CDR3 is TGTGCCAGTAGTGACAGGGGGTTCGGCTACACCTTC.

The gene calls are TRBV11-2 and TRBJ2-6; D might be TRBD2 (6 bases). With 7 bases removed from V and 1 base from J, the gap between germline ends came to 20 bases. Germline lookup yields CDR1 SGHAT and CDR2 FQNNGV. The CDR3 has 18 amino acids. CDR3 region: CASTLGGLFHSGANVLTF. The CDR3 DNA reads TGTGCCAGCACCCTTGGGGGACTCTTCCATTCTGGGGCCAACGTCCTGACTTTC.

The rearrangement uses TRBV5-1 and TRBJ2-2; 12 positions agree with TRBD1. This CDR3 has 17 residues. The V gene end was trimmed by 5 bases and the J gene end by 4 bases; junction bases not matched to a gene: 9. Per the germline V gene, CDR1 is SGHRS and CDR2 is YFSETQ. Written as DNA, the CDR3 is TGCGCCAGCAGTTCCGGGACAGGGGGCTCGACCACCGGGGAGCTGTTTTTT. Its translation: CASSSGTGGSTTGELFF.

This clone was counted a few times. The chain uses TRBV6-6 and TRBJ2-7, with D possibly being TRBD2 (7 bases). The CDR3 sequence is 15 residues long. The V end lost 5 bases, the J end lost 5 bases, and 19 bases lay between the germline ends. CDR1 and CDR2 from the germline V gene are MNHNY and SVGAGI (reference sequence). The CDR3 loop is CASSGRAGGGDEQYF. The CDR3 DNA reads TGTGCCAGCAGTGGCCGAGCCGGCGGGGGCGACGAGCAGTACTTC.

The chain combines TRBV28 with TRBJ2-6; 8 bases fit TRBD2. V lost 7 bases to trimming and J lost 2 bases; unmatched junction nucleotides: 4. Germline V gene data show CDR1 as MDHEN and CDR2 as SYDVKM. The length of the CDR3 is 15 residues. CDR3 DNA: TGTGCCAGCACCCCGCGGGGGGCTGGGGCCAACGTCCTGACTTTC. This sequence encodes CASTPRGAGANVLTF.

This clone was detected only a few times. CDR3 nucleotide sequence: TGTGCCAGCAGCTTTAACCGGGGAGAGACCCAGTACTTC. Its protein is CASSFNRGETQYF. The chain employs TRBV11-2 and TRBJ2-5, with a possible D match to TRBD2 (5 bases). CDR3 length: 13 residues. Trimming left V 3 bases short and J 4 bases short, with 9 bases between. CDR1 SGHAT and CDR2 FQNNGV come from the germline V gene. Using reference TRBV11-2 and TRBJ2-5 for the parts outside the CDR3, the full variable domain is EAGVAQSPRYKIIEKRQSVAFWCNPISGHATLYWYQQILGQGPKLLIQFQNNGVVDDSQLPKDRFSAERLKGVDSTLKIQPAKLEDSAVYLCASSFNRGETQYFGPGTRLLVL.

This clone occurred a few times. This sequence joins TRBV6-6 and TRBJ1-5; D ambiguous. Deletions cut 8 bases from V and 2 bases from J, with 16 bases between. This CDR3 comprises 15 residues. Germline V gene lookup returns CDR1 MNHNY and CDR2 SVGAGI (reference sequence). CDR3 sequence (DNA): TGTGCCAGCCGCCGGAGGGAGTCGGGCAATCAGCCCCAGCATTTT. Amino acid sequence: CASRRRESGNQPQHF.

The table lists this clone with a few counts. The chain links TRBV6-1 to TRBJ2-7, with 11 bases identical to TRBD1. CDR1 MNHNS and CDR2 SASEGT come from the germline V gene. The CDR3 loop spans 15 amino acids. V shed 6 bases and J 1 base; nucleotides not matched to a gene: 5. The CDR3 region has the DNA TGTGCCAGCAGGAGGACAGGGGGCTTATCCTACGAGCAGTACGTC. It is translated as CASRRTGGLSYEQYV.

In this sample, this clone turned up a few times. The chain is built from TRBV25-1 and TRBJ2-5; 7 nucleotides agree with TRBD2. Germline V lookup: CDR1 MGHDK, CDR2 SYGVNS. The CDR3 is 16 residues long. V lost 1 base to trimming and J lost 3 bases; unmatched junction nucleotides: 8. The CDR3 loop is CASSEFSLAEKETQYF. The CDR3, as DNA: TGTGCCAGCAGTGAATTTAGCCTAGCGGAGAAAGAGACCCAGTACTTC.

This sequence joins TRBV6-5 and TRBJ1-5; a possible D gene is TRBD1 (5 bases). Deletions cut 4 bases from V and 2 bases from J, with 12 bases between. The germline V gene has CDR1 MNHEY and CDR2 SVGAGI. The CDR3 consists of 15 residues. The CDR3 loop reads CASSSQVGGNQPQHF. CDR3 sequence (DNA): TGTGCCAGCAGTTCACAGGTGGGTGGCAATCAGCCCCAGCATTTT.

DNA of the CDR3: TGTGCCAGCGTCCGGGGAGGCAGTCTGACCTACAATGAGCAGTTCTTC. Amino acid sequence: CASVRGGSLTYNEQFF. The chain links TRBV13 to TRBJ2-1; perhaps TRBD2 as D (6 bases). The V end was cut by 8 bases, the J end by 2 bases, with 19 bases between. In germline, CDR1 is PRHDT, CDR2 FYEKMQ (reference sequence). The CDR3 runs 16 residues.

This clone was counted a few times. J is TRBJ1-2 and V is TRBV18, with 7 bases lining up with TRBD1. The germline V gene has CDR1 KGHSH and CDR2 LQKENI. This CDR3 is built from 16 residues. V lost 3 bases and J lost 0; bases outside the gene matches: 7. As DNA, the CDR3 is TGTGCCAGCTCACCTTACCGGGACAGTACTAACTATGGCTACACCTTC. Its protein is CASSPYRDSTNYGYTF.

CDR3 DNA: TGTGCCAGCAGCTTGGGGCGGACGAACACCGGGGAGCTGTTTTTT. Amino acid sequence: CASSLGRTNTGELFF. The J gene is TRBJ2-2, the V gene TRBV5-4; D remains unclear. V lost 0 bases to trimming and J lost 0 bases, with 6 bases between them. The CDR3 is made up of 15 amino acids. CDR1 is SGHNT and CDR2 is YYREEE in the germline V gene (reference sequence). The full variable domain, its missing parts supplied by reference TRBV5-4 and TRBJ2-2, is ETGVTQSPTHLIKTRGQQVTLRCSSQSGHNTVSWYQQALGQGPQFIFQYYREEENGRGNFPPRFSGLQFPNYSSELNVNALELDDSALYLCASSLGRTNTGELFFGEGSRLTVL.

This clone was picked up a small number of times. The CDR3 region is CARKEARNTEAFF. DNA for the CDR3: TGTGCCAGAAAGGAGGCTCGGAACACTGAAGCTTTCTTT. The rearrangement links TRBV6-6 to TRBJ1-1; D is unresolved. The germline CDR1 and CDR2 sequences are MNHNY and SVGAGI (reference sequence). This CDR3 contains 13 residues. Trimming cost V 9 bases and J 1 base, with 12 bases left between them.